One and the same sample provided the 5 T cell receptor beta chains below, sequenced in a study of spatial heterogeneity in lung cancer. Time point noted: sample taken at primary tumor resection. Sequencing of whole RNA from tumor, nontumor lung or frozen PBMC involved no sorting. TCRdb analysed the 5' RACE reads with MiXCR anew, one entry per CDR3 protein. The sample records 6,900 or so distinct CDR3 sequences, approximately 4% being singletons. The source material was normal lung tissue next to the tumor, sampled at surgery. The source is a female donor with early-stage non-small cell lung cancer.

Many counts were recorded for this clonotype. This beta chain is a stray read from a library made for alpha chains; its abundance is not meaningful. The V call is TRBV10-2, the J call TRBJ1-1; TRBD1 might be the D (6 bases). The CDR3 extends over 14 amino acids. CDR1 is WSHSY, CDR2 SAAADI, per germline. V was clipped by 3 bases and J by 6 bases, with 14 bases between them. CDR3 region: CASSDDRRGSEAFF. The DNA of the CDR3 is TGCGCCAGCAGTGATGACAGGAGGGGCTCTGAAGCTTTCTTT.

As concerns this clonotype: With the library built for alpha chains, this beta chain is off target and its frequency is not meaningful. The chain employs TRBV6-5 and TRBJ1-1; D possibly corresponds to TRBD1 (5 bases). Trimming pared 6 bases from V and 3 bases from J, leaving 11 bases between. This CDR3 region has 13 residues. CDR1 is MNHEY, CDR2 SVGAGI, per germline. The DNA of the CDR3 is TGTGCCAGCAGGGTACGAGGGGACACTGAAGCTTTCTTT. This sequence encodes CASRVRGDTEAFF.

This clonotype occurred many times. The library was designed around alpha chains, so this beta chain is a stray read whose abundance carries little weight. The V gene is TRBV20-1, the J gene TRBJ2-1, with D perhaps matching TRBD2 (5 bases). The V gene lost 0 bases and the J gene lost 4 bases, with 13 bases spanning the gap. From germline, CDR1 is DFQATT and CDR2 SNEGSKA (reference sequence). The CDR3 loop spans 15 amino acids. The CDR3: CSARDQAGSYNEQFF. CDR3 nucleotide sequence: TGCAGTGCTAGAGATCAGGCGGGCTCGTACAATGAGCAGTTCTTC.

This clonotype was seen only once. This beta chain came through as a stray read in a library set up for alpha chains, and its size says little. This rearrangement joins TRBV12-3 or TRBV12-4 to TRBJ2-1, with a tentative D call TRBD2 (6 bases). This CDR3 contains 18 residues. V was shortened by 2 bases and J by 5 bases, with 22 bases between the two germline ends. The CDR3 spells CASSLTYHSGFGNNEQFF. DNA of the CDR3: TGTGCCAGCAGTTTAACCTATCATAGCGGTTTTGGAAACAATGAGCAGTTCTTC.

This clonotype was counted ten times or more. Since the library was made to target alpha chains, this beta chain is a stray read and its abundance is not meaningful. The chain employs TRBV12-3 or TRBV12-4 and TRBJ2-3, with D possibly being TRBD2 (6 bases). CDR3 length: 15 amino acids. Trimming removed 7 bases at V and 3 bases at J, with 17 bases between. The CDR3: CASKFGRGRTDTQYF. CDR3 sequence (DNA): TGTGCCAGCAAATTCGGGCGGGGCAGAACAGATACGCAGTATTTT.